One and the same sample provided the 18 T cell receptor beta chains below, sequenced in a study of blood T cell repertoires in COVID-19. Method: immunoSEQ multiplex PCR; TCRdb's copy keeps in-frame clones and lacks some. The sample lists some 200,000 clones; roughly 90% were seen once. Sequenced material: peripheral blood. These receptors all stem from a man aged 50 or older with acute or convalescent COVID-19.

The CDR3 DNA sequence: TGTGCCATTCGACAGGGAAGGGACTATGGCTACACCTTC. Encoded protein: CAIRQGRDYGYTF. V usage is TRBV7-9 and J usage is TRBJ1-2; 7 bases map to TRBD1. Germline lookup yields CDR1 SEHNR and CDR2 FQNEAQ (reference sequence). CDR3 length: 13 amino acids. V shed 10 bases and J 3 bases; nucleotides not matched to a gene: 8. The whole variable domain, remainder taken from reference TRBV7-9 and TRBJ1-2, is DTGVSQNPRHKITKRGQNVTFRCDPISEHNRLYWYRQTLGQGPEFLTYFQNEAQLEKSRLLSDRFSAERPKGSFSTLEIQRTEQGDSAMYLCAIRQGRDYGYTFGSGTRLTVV.

V gene TRBV30 combines with J gene TRBJ1-1; TRBD1 is a possible D gene (5 bases). V was clipped by 2 bases and J by 6 bases, with 7 bases between them. CDR1 and CDR2 (germline): GTSNPN, SVGIG (reference sequence). This CDR3 is built from 11 residues. In nucleotides, the CDR3 is TGTGCCTGGAGTAGGGGTTCTGAAGCTTTCTTT. Its protein product is CAWSRGSEAFF.

CDR3 in DNA: TGTGCCAGCAGCTCGGACAGCCTTCCCGAGCAGTACTTC. Protein product: CASSSDSLPEQYF. The chain recombines TRBV7-9 with TRBJ2-7; perhaps TRBD1 as D (6 bases). This CDR3 is 13 amino acids long. The V gene's germline CDR1 is SEHNR and CDR2 FQNEAQ (reference sequence). V was cut by 4 bases and J by 6 bases, with 13 bases left in between.

The sample holds one count of this clone. V usage is TRBV6-5 and J usage is TRBJ2-1; 7 bases fit TRBD2. The CDR3 runs 15 residues. Germline V CDR1 and CDR2: MNHEY, SVGAGI. The junction had 7 bases not matched to a gene; V was cut back by 5 bases and J by 3 bases. The CDR3 DNA follows: TGTGCCAGCAGTACTGGAGCGGGATTCTACAATGAGCAGTTCTTC. This translates into CASSTGAGFYNEQFF.

Concerning this clone itself: One end of the junction fails to match germline, which may point to a read error. This chain uses TRBV9 with TRBJ2-3, with D tentatively TRBD2 (7 bases). The CDR3 is 17 amino acids. Germline CDR1 SGDLS, CDR2 YYNGEE. The CDR3 DNA sequence: TGTGCCGGCAGCGACCCCGGGGAACGGGGGGCCACAGATACGCAGTATTTT. It encodes CAGSDPGERGATDTQYF.

The chain is built from TRBV28 and TRBJ2-5; D is unresolved. V gave up 8 bases and J gave up 2 bases, with 9 bases separating them. CDR3 length equals 12 residues. Germline loops: CDR1 MDHEN, CDR2 SYDVKM. Here the CDR3 reads CASYGVQETQYF. The CDR3 region has the DNA TGTGCCAGCTACGGTGTTCAAGAGACCCAGTACTTC.

The CDR3 sequence is CASSVAGGITGELFF. CDR3 in DNA: TGTGCCAGCAGCGTAGCAGGGGGCATAACCGGGGAGCTGTTTTTT. The V and J genes are TRBV9 and TRBJ2-2; 8 bases match TRBD1. V dropped 0 bases and J dropped 5; count of bases not matched to a gene: 3. The CDR3 is made up of 15 amino acids. In germline, CDR1 is SGDLS, CDR2 YYNGEE.

The V gene is TRBV28, the J gene TRBJ2-2; D possibly corresponds to TRBD1 (7 bases). V gave up 8 bases and J gave up 2 bases, with 12 bases separating them. CDR3 size: 14 residues. Germline values: CDR1 MDHEN, CDR2 SYDVKM. This CDR3 reads CASRLGGNTGELFF. The CDR3 DNA is TGTGCCAGCCGACTAGGGGGCAACACCGGGGAGCTGTTTTTT. The full variable domain, completed using reference TRBV28 and TRBJ2-2, is DVKVTQSSRYLVKRTGEKVFLECVQDMDHENMFWYRQDPGLGLRLIYFSYDVKMKEKGDIPEGYSVSREKKERFSLILESASTNQTSMYLCASRLGGNTGELFFGEGSRLTVL.

The chain combines TRBV27 with TRBJ1-2, with unresolved D. The CDR3 is 14 amino acids. V gave up 1 base and J gave up 1 base, with 7 bases separating them. The germline V gene encodes CDR1 MNHEY and CDR2 SMNVEV (reference sequence). CDR3 in amino acids: CASSLYPFNYGYTF. The CDR3 DNA reads TGTGCCAGCAGTTTATATCCATTTAACTATGGCTACACCTTC.

This rearrangement joins TRBV6-2 or TRBV6-3 to TRBJ1-2; possibly TRBD1 for D (5 bases). Trimming shortened V by 2 bases and J by 2 bases, and 9 bases separated the two germline ends. Germline V gene data show CDR1 as MNHEY and CDR2 as SVGEGT. The CDR3 loop spans 14 amino acids. CDR3 region: CASSYKGMNYGYTF. CDR3 nucleotides: TGTGCCAGCAGTTACAAGGGGATGAACTATGGCTACACCTTC.

This chain uses TRBV4-1 with TRBJ2-7, with D possibly matching TRBD1 (6 bases). Germline assignment: CDR1 MGHRA and CDR2 YSYEKL. The CDR3 runs 15 residues. V was clipped by 0 bases and J by 3 bases, with 12 bases between them. The CDR3 DNA sequence: TGCGCCAGCAGCCAAGATCGGGCAGGGGACTACGAGCAGTACTTC. This encodes CASSQDRAGDYEQYF.

J is TRBJ1-5 and V is TRBV5-5; 9 nucleotides align to TRBD1. Germline CDR1 reads SGHKS; CDR2 reads YYEKEE (reference sequence). The CDR3 extends over 14 amino acids. V lost 3 bases, J lost 7 bases, and 5 bases stayed unmatched. The CDR3, as DNA: TGTGCCAGCAGCTCGGGACAGGGATACCAGCCCCAGCATTTT. This encodes CASSSGQGYQPQHF.

The chain recombines TRBV5-1 with TRBJ2-5; 7 positions agree with TRBD2. The CDR3 is made up of 14 amino acids. Germline lookup yields CDR1 SGHRS and CDR2 YFSETQ. Trimming cost V 0 bases and J 2 bases; bases outside gene matches: 1. The CDR3 here is CASSLAGGQETQYF. The CDR3 DNA reads as TGCGCCAGCAGCTTGGCCGGGGGGCAAGAGACCCAGTACTTC.

The chain uses TRBV28 and TRBJ1-6, with 9 bases aligning to TRBD1. Germline V lookup: CDR1 MDHEN, CDR2 SYDVKM. The J segment lost 0 bases and the V segment lost 10 bases, leaving 10 bases of the junction unmatched. The CDR3 loop spans 17 amino acids. CDR3 sequence: CATTGQGQLSYNSPLHF. The CDR3 coding sequence is TGTGCCACCACGGGACAGGGTCAACTCTCCTATAATTCACCCCTCCACTTT.

This clone was seen a single time. This sequence joins TRBV19 and TRBJ2-1, with no clear D. CDR3 length: 12 residues. From germline, CDR1 is LNHDA and CDR2 SQIVND (reference sequence). Trimming took off 3 bases at V and 7 bases at J, with 7 bases between the two ends. This chain's CDR3 is CASSMPGNEQFF. CDR3 bases: TGTGCCAGTAGTATGCCGGGTAATGAGCAGTTCTTC.

In nucleotides, the CDR3 is TGTGCCAGCAGCCCCAGACAGCGATACTATGGCTACACCTTC. Translation gives CASSPRQRYYGYTF. The chain links TRBV7-8 to TRBJ1-2; perhaps TRBD1 as D (5 bases). V lost 5 bases, J lost 3 bases, and 13 bases lay in between. This CDR3 region has 14 residues. Germline assignment: CDR1 SGHVS and CDR2 FQNEAQ.

Here the CDR3 DNA reads TGTGCCAGCAGTTTTAGGAGATACAATGAGCAGTTCTTC. Its translation is CASSFRRYNEQFF. The V call is TRBV28, the J call TRBJ2-1; D not resolved. CDR1 and CDR2 from the germline V gene are MDHEN and SYDVKM. The CDR3 is made up of 13 amino acids. The V end lost 3 bases, the J end lost 4 bases, and 7 bases lay between the germline ends.

The chain combines TRBV10-1 with TRBJ1-5, with D maybe TRBD1 (5 bases). This CDR3 region has 16 residues. V lost 11 bases, J lost 0 bases, and 20 bases lay in between. Germline CDR1 WNHNN, CDR2 SYGVQD (reference sequence). The CDR3 reads CAERVTGEYSNQPQHF. CDR3 in DNA: TGCGCCGAGCGGGTCACAGGAGAATATAGCAATCAGCCCCAGCATTTT.